Below, 7 T cell receptor beta chains from the same sample are listed, as sequenced in a study of cytomegalovirus exposure and HLA in healthy donors. Vbeta (60) and Jbeta (13) primers were used in the PCR. Sequencing was performed with immunoSEQ multiplex PCR; in TCRdb, only in-frame clones are kept and a portion is missing. Of around 140,000 clones in the sample, approximately 80% were seen once. The sequenced material came from PBMCs. The source of these receptors is a man in his forties or fifties in good health and CMV-seronegative.

This sequence joins TRBV5-4 and TRBJ2-5; 13 nucleotides line up with TRBD2. Germline V gene data show CDR1 as SGHNT and CDR2 as YYREEE (reference sequence). The length of the CDR3 is 16 residues. V lost 4 bases, J lost 3 bases, and 6 bases stayed unmatched. The CDR3 nucleotides read TGTGCCAGCAGCCCCTGGACTAGCGGGGGAAAAGAGACCCAGTACTTC. It encodes CASSPWTSGGKETQYF.

The chain uses TRBV2 and TRBJ1-6; D remains unclear. The CDR3 covers 15 residues. Trimming shortened V by 6 bases and J by 7 bases, and 16 bases separated the two germline ends. Germline V gene lookup returns CDR1 SNHLY and CDR2 FYNNEI. The CDR3 reads CASSPEQPGNSPLHF. DNA of the CDR3: TGTGCCAGCAGCCCGGAACAGCCGGGGAATTCACCCCTCCACTTT.

The V gene is TRBV6-1, the J gene TRBJ2-7; 7 bases fit TRBD1. This CDR3 comprises 14 residues. The V gene's germline CDR1 is MNHNS and CDR2 SASEGT. V shed 8 bases and J 2 bases; nucleotides not matched to a gene: 9. CDR3 bases: TGTGCCAGCGCAACGGGACAGAGGACCTACGAGCAGTACTTC. Protein: CASATGQRTYEQYF.

This clone has just a few counts. The V and J genes are TRBV2 and TRBJ1-5, with TRBD1 as a possible D gene (5 bases). CDR1 is SNHLY and CDR2 is FYNNEI in the germline V gene. CDR3 size: 15 residues. With 5 bases removed from V and 3 bases from J, the gap between germline ends came to 14 bases. The CDR3 region has the DNA TGTGCCAGCAGTCCCCAGGGCGGGGACAATCAGCCCCAGCATTTT. Amino acids: CASSPQGGDNQPQHF.

This chain connects TRBV29-1 to TRBJ1-1, with D perhaps matching TRBD1 (5 bases). CDR1 is SQVTM, CDR2 ANQGSEA, per germline. The CDR3 runs 12 residues. Trimming removed 7 bases from V and 2 bases from J, with 11 bases in between. CDR3 in amino acids: CSADRQNTEAFF. CDR3 DNA sequence: TGCAGCGCCGACAGACAAAACACTGAAGCTTTCTTT.

V is TRBV4-1 and J is TRBJ2-7; TRBD2 might be the D (5 bases). Between the trimmed V and J ends, which lost 5 bases and 5 bases, there was a span of 28 bases. Germline-derived CDR1 and CDR2 are MGHRA and YSYEKL. The CDR3 covers 18 residues. The CDR3 DNA follows: TGCGCCAGCAGCATCACACCGACCGTACGAGCGGTCGGCAACGAGCAGTACTTC. It encodes CASSITPTVRAVGNEQYF.

The J gene is TRBJ1-2, the V gene TRBV7-9; D is uncertain. This CDR3 is built from 14 residues. The germline V gene has CDR1 SEHNR and CDR2 FQNEAQ (reference sequence). Trimming removed 1 base at V and 3 bases at J, with 9 bases between. The CDR3 loop reads CASSLVGQDYGYTF. The DNA for the CDR3 is TGTGCCAGCAGCTTAGTCGGCCAGGACTATGGCTACACCTTC.